The clone carrying this T cell receptor (beta chain) showed up just once. Repertoires were generated with immunoSEQ multiplex PCR, while TCRdb's copy carries only in-frame clones and drops some. The table records 200,000 or so clones, 75% to 90% of them present only once. This entry is derived from a study of blood T cell repertoires in COVID-19. Study in general: Sample material is recorded as cDNA or gDNA derived from T cells, B-cell-depleted T cells, or PBMCs.

The length of the CDR3 is 14 residues. Germline-derived CDR1 and CDR2 are LGHDT and YNNKEL (reference sequence). The ends lost 6 bases at V and 4 bases at J; junction bases unmatched: 5. The origin of this receptor is a woman between 40 and 55 years old with acute COVID-19. The V and J genes are TRBV3-1 (or the pseudogene TRBV3-2) and TRBJ2-5; 10 positions agree with TRBD2. The sample was PBMCs or T cells enriched from blood (not recorded which). CDR3 loop: CASRLAGAVETQYF. Written as DNA, the CDR3 is TGTGCCAGCAGGCTAGCGGGGGCCGTAGAGACCCAGTACTTC.